Following are 27 T cell receptor beta chains from one sample sequenced in a study of beta chain features in type 1 diabetes. Reverse transcribing all isolated RNA meant expressed TCRB transcripts were sequenced. TCRdb's table, derived via immunoSEQ multiplex PCR, lists solely in-frame clones and lacks some. The sample consists of about 180,000 clones, 10% to 15% of them appearing once. Sequencing was carried out using central memory CD4+ T cells from blood. These receptors were taken from a woman aged 18-30 years in good health.

V and J are TRBV15 and TRBJ1-2; maybe TRBD1 (5 bases). V lost 2 bases, J lost 4 bases, and 26 bases lay in between. Germline V gives CDR1 LNHNV, CDR2 YYDKDF (reference sequence). The length of the CDR3 is 19 residues. CDR3: CATSRTPRRAVGGIYGYTF. DNA of the CDR3: TGTGCCACCAGCAGAACCCCCCGCCGGGCGGTGGGGGGGATCTATGGCTACACCTTC.

The CDR3 region is CASRSTGQGYGYTF. CDR3 in DNA: TGTGCCAGCAGATCAACGGGACAGGGATATGGCTACACCTTC. This chain connects TRBV27 to TRBJ1-2; TRBD1 aligns across 9 bases. J lost 5 bases, V lost 6 bases, and 7 bases had no gene match. Germline CDR1 MNHEY, CDR2 SMNVEV (reference sequence). The CDR3 consists of 14 residues.

CDR3 sequence reads: CAISGTSGRRQETQYF. CDR3 bases: TGTGCCATCAGTGGGACTAGCGGGAGACGACAAGAGACCCAGTACTTC. V usage is TRBV10-3 and J usage is TRBJ2-5; 13 bases are a match to TRBD2. The CDR3 is made up of 16 amino acids. V lost 4 bases, J lost 2 bases, and 4 bases stayed unmatched. Per germline, CDR1 ENHRY and CDR2 SYGVKD.

The chain combines TRBV7-3 with TRBJ2-3; TRBD2 matches at 14 bases. The germline V gene encodes CDR1 SGHTA and CDR2 FQGTGA. The CDR3 loop spans 15 amino acids. V shed 6 bases and J 4 bases; nucleotides not matched to a gene: 3. The CDR3 here is CASSGTSGSSDTQYF. For the CDR3, the DNA is TGTGCCAGCAGTGGGACTAGCGGGAGTTCAGATACGCAGTATTTT.

The gene calls are TRBV11-3 and TRBJ2-1; TRBD2 agrees at 14 bases. This CDR3 is built from 16 residues. Germline V CDR1 and CDR2: SGHNT, YENEEA. Trimming cost V 5 bases and J 8 bases; bases outside gene matches: 8. CDR3 coding DNA: TGTGCCAGCAGCCCGGGACTAGCGGGAGCTCTGGATGAGCAGTTCTTC. Protein sequence: CASSPGLAGALDEQFF.

This clone was seen a handful of times. The chain has TRBV4-1 and TRBJ2-4; 10 bases map to TRBD1. The V segment lost 5 bases and the J segment 8 bases; nucleotides outside the gene matches: 9. CDR3 size: 15 residues. The germline V gene encodes CDR1 MGHRA and CDR2 YSYEKL. The CDR3 nucleotides read TGCGCCAGCAGCGTCCCCGGGACAGGGGCGGACATTCAGTACTTC. This codes for CASSVPGTGADIQYF.

CDR3 in amino acids: CASSNRTKGAYNEQFF. The CDR3 region has the DNA TGTGCCAGTAGTAACAGGACTAAAGGCGCCTACAATGAGCAGTTCTTC. The chain has TRBV19 and TRBJ2-1, with a tentative D call TRBD2 (6 bases). Trimming took 4 bases from V and 2 from J, leaving 15 bases between them. The germline V gene encodes CDR1 LNHDA and CDR2 SQIVND (reference sequence). The CDR3 extends over 16 amino acids.

The genes are TRBV6-1 and TRBJ1-2, with TRBD1 as a possible D gene (6 bases). The CDR3 has 12 amino acids. The V and J ends lost 7 bases and 6 bases respectively, with 12 bases between them. The germline CDR1 and CDR2 sequences are MNHNS and SASEGT. CDR3 coding DNA: TGTGCCAGCATGGGCACAGGGCATGGCTACACCTTC. Amino acid sequence: CASMGTGHGYTF.

This clone occurred a few times. The chain joins TRBV23-1 to TRBJ2-7; D uncertain. TRBV23-1 belongs to the ORF category, with a function that is uncertain. This CDR3 comprises 15 residues. V dropped 0 bases and J dropped 3 bases, with 12 bases sitting between them. The CDR3 DNA is TGCGCCAGCAGTCAATCTACAGCCAGCTACTACGAGCAGTACTTC. This encodes CASSQSTASYYEQYF.

This clone turned up a few times. The V call is TRBV10-3, the J call TRBJ2-7, with 7 bases lining up with TRBD2. The junction had 17 bases not matched to a gene; V was cut back by 8 bases and J by 7 bases. The CDR3 has 15 amino acids. Germline CDR1 is ENHRY and CDR2 is SYGVKD. The CDR3 region has the DNA TGTGCCATCCTGGCCGGTGCGGGAGCAACGAGGGAGCAGTACTTC. Translation: CAILAGAGATREQYF.

The V call is TRBV5-1, the J call TRBJ2-1; D not resolved. The CDR3 sequence is 14 residues long. V shed 0 bases and J shed 8 bases, with 12 bases lying between them. Germline V gene lookup returns CDR1 SGHRS and CDR2 YFSETQ. Here the CDR3 DNA reads TGCGCCAGCAGCTTGGCCTCGTTGGTAGATGAGCAGTTCTTC. Translated: CASSLASLVDEQFF.

The chain uses TRBV4-3 and TRBJ1-3; D not certain. The CDR3 extends over 16 amino acids. The V and J ends lost 5 bases and 0 bases respectively, with 14 bases between them. CDR1 is LGHNA, CDR2 YSLEER, per germline. In DNA form, the CDR3 reads TGCGCCAGCAGCATGGGCTTAGGGAGCTCTGGAAACACCATATATTTT. Translation gives CASSMGLGSSGNTIYF.

The chain carries TRBV30 and TRBJ2-1, with D unresolved. Trimming stripped 2 bases from V and 4 bases from J, with 3 bases between. Germline V lookup: CDR1 GTSNPN, CDR2 SVGIG (reference sequence). This CDR3 contains 11 residues. In DNA, the CDR3 is TGTGCCTGGAGTCCTTACAATGAGCAGTTCTTC. Its protein product is CAWSPYNEQFF.

The V call is TRBV7-9, the J call TRBJ1-1; D perhaps matches TRBD1 (5 bases). The CDR3 sequence is 14 residues long. CDR1 and CDR2 (germline): SEHNR, FQNEAQ (reference sequence). Trimming cost V 2 bases and J 7 bases, with 14 bases left between them. The CDR3 is CASSLTGGRDEAFF. CDR3 DNA sequence: TGTGCCAGCAGCTTAACCGGGGGAAGGGATGAAGCTTTCTTT.

This clone has a handful of counts. The genes are TRBV29-1 and TRBJ2-1, with a weak D call TRBD2 (5 bases). This CDR3 is 12 amino acids long. Per germline, CDR1 SQVTM and CDR2 ANQGSEA. This CDR3 is CSVRENINEQFF. Written as DNA, the CDR3 is TGCAGTGTTAGGGAGAATATCAATGAGCAGTTCTTC.

This clone came up a few times. The J gene is TRBJ2-7, the V gene TRBV28; 11 positions match TRBD2. This CDR3 has 17 residues. From germline, CDR1 is MDHEN and CDR2 SYDVKM. The V segment lost 8 bases and the J segment 6 bases; nucleotides outside the gene matches: 18. The CDR3 loop is CASAVTSGRRVRAEQYF. The CDR3 DNA sequence: TGTGCCAGCGCGGTTACTAGCGGGAGAAGAGTACGCGCCGAGCAGTACTTC.

V is TRBV6-1 and J is TRBJ2-1, with 11 nucleotides matching TRBD1. J gave up 5 bases and V 5 bases, and 5 bases lay outside the gene matches. The CDR3 is 15 amino acids. Looked up from germline, CDR1 is MNHNS and CDR2 is SASEGT. CDR3 amino acids: CASSTPGQGDNEQFF. Written as DNA, the CDR3 is TGTGCCAGCAGTACACCGGGACAGGGGGACAATGAGCAGTTCTTC.

The chain combines TRBV11-2 with TRBJ1-1; D is unresolved. The CDR3 is made up of 14 amino acids. V was trimmed by 4 bases and J by 2 bases, leaving 11 bases between them. CDR1 is SGHAT, CDR2 FQNNGV, per germline. Here the CDR3 reads CASSYTLLNTEAFF. CDR3 nucleotides: TGTGCCAGCAGCTATACTTTGCTCAACACTGAAGCTTTCTTT.

The V call is TRBV14, the J call TRBJ1-5; possibly TRBD1 for D (6 bases). Per the germline V gene, CDR1 is SGHDN and CDR2 is FVKESK. V was pared by 1 base and J by 3 bases, with 13 bases between. This CDR3 comprises 16 residues. The CDR3 spells CASSQGGTRSNQPQHF. Written as DNA, the CDR3 is TGTGCCAGCAGCCAAGGGGGGACACGGTCCAATCAGCCCCAGCATTTT.

This clone was recorded a few times. V usage is TRBV7-9 and J usage is TRBJ1-5; TRBD1 aligns across 9 bases. The CDR3 spans 14 residues. The germline gives CDR1 SEHNR, CDR2 FQNEAQ (reference sequence). V shed 1 base and J 7 bases; nucleotides not matched to a gene: 2. The CDR3 is CASSLGTGEQPQHF. The CDR3 DNA follows: TGTGCCAGCAGCTTAGGGACAGGGGAACAGCCCCAGCATTTT.

This clone has more than one count but fewer than ten. The CDR3 region has the DNA TGTGCCAGCAGTTTACGACAGGGCGGGCAGACCCAGTACTTC. Encoded protein: CASSLRQGGQTQYF. The rearrangement links TRBV6-5 to TRBJ2-5; 7 bases are shared with TRBD1. V shed 4 bases, J shed 6 bases, and the junction held 8 bases outside the gene matches. Germline CDR1 and CDR2: MNHEY and SVGAGI. The CDR3 spans 14 residues.

This clone was seen a few times. The chain recombines TRBV6-5 with TRBJ2-5, with 7 bases lining up with TRBD1. Germline CDR1 is MNHEY and CDR2 is SVGAGI. The CDR3 totals 14 residues. V lost 2 bases, J lost 4 bases, and 4 bases stayed unmatched. The CDR3 DNA follows: TGTGCCAGCAGTTACAACAGGGGTCGAGAGACCCAGTACTTC. This translates into CASSYNRGRETQYF.

The J gene is TRBJ1-2, the V gene TRBV7-2; D might be TRBD1 (5 bases). Trimming left V 7 bases short and J 6 bases short, with 15 bases between. Germline-derived CDR1 and CDR2 are SGHTA and FQGNSA. This CDR3 region has 13 residues. The CDR3 loop is CASNGADRNGYTF. The CDR3 bases are TGTGCCAGCAATGGGGCGGATCGGAATGGCTACACCTTC.

This clone has just a few counts. The J gene is TRBJ2-1, the V gene TRBV6-1; no definite D call. Trimming cost V 6 bases and J 0 bases, with 12 bases left between them. The germline gives CDR1 MNHNS, CDR2 SASEGT. The length of the CDR3 is 15 residues. CDR3 region: CASSSGSVSYNEQFF. The CDR3 nucleotides are TGTGCCAGCAGCTCCGGGTCAGTCTCCTACAATGAGCAGTTCTTC.

This clone was detected only a few times. This sequence joins TRBV5-6 and TRBJ1-2, with TRBD1 matching over 9 bases. The V segment lost 3 bases and the J segment 8 bases; nucleotides outside the gene matches: 5. This CDR3 spans 13 amino acids. CDR1 SGHDT and CDR2 YYEEEE come from the germline V gene. The DNA for the CDR3 is TGTGCCAGCAGCTGGGACAGGGATCAGGGCTACACCTTC. It encodes CASSWDRDQGYTF.

V and J are TRBV7-2 and TRBJ2-1, with TRBD1 matching 8 bases. The CDR3 length is 17 residues. V was clipped by 5 bases and J by 0 bases; unmatched bases: 9. CDR1 and CDR2 (germline): SGHTA, FQGNSA. CDR3 residues: CASSPGTGASSYNEQFF. CDR3 sequence (DNA): TGTGCCAGCAGCCCCGGGACAGGAGCCAGCTCCTACAATGAGCAGTTCTTC.

This clone occurred a few times. The V gene is TRBV7-2, the J gene TRBJ2-5; D not resolved. This CDR3 has 13 residues. Germline values: CDR1 SGHTA, CDR2 FQGNSA. The V gene lost 0 bases and the J gene lost 5 bases, with 7 bases spanning the gap. CDR3 loop: CASSLARRETQYF. Written as DNA, the CDR3 is TGTGCCAGCAGCTTAGCGCGGCGGGAGACCCAGTACTTC.